The 10 T cell receptor beta chains reported below all come from one sample, sequenced in a study of T cell clonality in common variable immunodeficiency. TCRdb keeps only in-frame clones here, not all; method: immunoSEQ multiplex PCR. The table lists tens of thousands of clones, with no singletons. The sample consisted of peripheral blood mononuclear cells. These receptors all come from a person aged 18 to 75 in good health.

This clone appeared many times. The CDR3 end lies 3 residues beyond the end of the read and is filled in from the germline J gene. The gene calls are TRBV7-2 and TRBJ2-3; D is ambiguous. The CDR3 is 15 residues long. Trimming cost V 6 bases and J 0 bases, with 13 bases left between them. CDR1 is SGHTA and CDR2 is FQGNSA in the germline V gene. The CDR3 DNA, read in part, is TGTGCCAGCAGTTTAAGTTTACTCAGCACAGATACG. Encoded protein: CASSLSLLSTDT. The whole CDR3 sequence is CASSLSLLSTDTQYF.

This clone was seen ten or more times. Read data end 3 residues before the CDR3 end; the end is taken from the germline J gene. J is TRBJ2-1 and V is TRBV27; 12 nucleotides match TRBD2. V lost 1 base to trimming and J lost 9 bases; unmatched junction nucleotides: 1. The CDR3 loop spans 14 amino acids. CDR1 is MNHEY, CDR2 SMNVEV, per germline (reference sequence). The CDR3 loop is CASSLLTSGSEQFF. The sequenced part of the CDR3 DNA is TGTGCCAGCAGTTTATTGACTAGCGGGAGTGAG.

This clone was observed a handful of times. The missing CDR3 end, 3 residues past where the read stops, is filled in from the germline J gene. V gene TRBV6-2 or TRBV6-3 combines with J gene TRBJ2-5, with a tentative D call TRBD1 (6 bases). This CDR3 contains 15 residues. Between the trimmed V and J ends, which lost 8 bases and 2 bases, there was a span of 18 bases. Germline V gene data show CDR1 as MNHEY and CDR2 as SVGEGT. The CDR3 bases that were read are TGTGCCAGCGGGGTGGGGGCCGGGAAACAAGAGACC. Translation: CASGVGAGKQET. The full-length CDR3 reads as CASGVGAGKQETQYF.

Many counts were recorded for this clone. The CDR3 end lies 3 residues beyond the end of the read and is filled in from the germline J gene. The chain couples TRBV20-1 to TRBJ2-2; 11 bases match TRBD2. Germline loops: CDR1 DFQATT, CDR2 SNEGSKA (reference sequence). J lost 5 bases, V lost 3 bases, and 5 bases had no gene match. The CDR3 consists of 15 residues. CDR3 residues: CSARRSGRATGELFF. Incomplete CDR3 DNA: TGCAGTGCTAGGCGTAGCGGGAGGGCTACCGGGGAG.

This clone appeared many times. The read ends 3 residues before the CDR3 terminus; that terminus is restored from the germline J gene. V and J are TRBV10-3 and TRBJ2-5, with TRBD2 matching 7 bases. V dropped 0 bases and J dropped 5; count of bases not matched to a gene: 12. There are 17 residues in the CDR3. Germline assignment: CDR1 ENHRY and CDR2 SYGVKD. The CDR3 DNA, read in part, is TGTGCCATCAGTGAGTCGGCGGGAGTCGACGTTGGTGAGACC. Its translation: CAISESAGVDVGET. The full-length CDR3 reads as CAISESAGVDVGETQYF.

This clone was counted at least ten times. CDR3 sequence reads: CASRPPGQGYEQYF. CDR3 DNA (partial): TGCGCCAGCAGACCCCCGGGACAGGGGTACGAG. The chain links TRBV5-1 to TRBJ2-7; 10 nucleotides match TRBD1. Coverage ceases 3 residues before the CDR3 finishes, and the germline J gene fills in the end. CDR1 and CDR2 from the germline V gene are SGHRS and YFSETQ. Trimming at V came to 5 bases and at J to 4 bases, leaving 6 bases not matched to a gene. The CDR3 is 14 residues long.

This clone came up many times. From the germline J gene comes the end of the CDR3, since the read stops 3 residues before it. The chain joins TRBV5-6 to TRBJ2-5, with 8 bases that match TRBD2. In germline, CDR1 is SGHDT, CDR2 YYEEEE. V lost 1 base to trimming and J lost 5 bases; unmatched junction nucleotides: 7. The CDR3 is 15 residues long. The part of the CDR3 DNA that was read is TGTGCCAGCAGCTTGTTTAGCGGGACGTGGGAGACC. Translating it yields CASSLFSGTWET. The full CDR3 sequence reads CASSLFSGTWETQYF.

This clone was detected many times. The read ends 3 residues early relative to the CDR3; the germline J gene fills the gap. The chain employs TRBV4-1 and TRBJ1-5; possibly TRBD1 for D (6 bases). Per germline, CDR1 MGHRA and CDR2 YSYEKL. V was cut by 0 bases and J by 1 base, with 13 bases left in between. The CDR3 is 17 residues long. The CDR3 spells CASSQDPGQRSNQPQHF. The CDR3 bases that were read are TGCGCCAGCAGCCAAGATCCCGGACAGAGGAGCAATCAGCCC.

The sample holds many counts of this clone. The sequenced fragment ends 3 residues before the CDR3 boundary, so the rest is inferred from the germline J gene. This chain joins TRBV5-5 and TRBJ1-5; 7 bases fit TRBD1. V lost 6 bases, J lost 4 bases, and 10 bases stayed unmatched. This CDR3 comprises 15 residues. Germline CDR1 reads SGHKS; CDR2 reads YYEKEE (reference sequence). The DNA read from the CDR3 is TGTGCCAGCAAGGAGGGGACAGTGAGTAATCAGCCC. It yields the protein CASKEGTVSNQP. The CDR3, in full, reads CASKEGTVSNQPQHF.

This clone was detected only a few times. With the read ending 3 residues before the CDR3 end, the germline J gene is used to fill in that end. The chain is built from TRBV5-1 and TRBJ2-5; 9 bases align to TRBD1. CDR3 length: 14 amino acids. Trimming removed 4 bases from V and 2 bases from J; junction bases left unmatched: 3. Germline lookup yields CDR1 SGHRS and CDR2 YFSETQ. The CDR3 DNA, read in part, is TGCGCCAGCAGCCTGACAGGGGGTCAAGAGACC. Protein: CASSLTGGQET. The entire CDR3 protein is CASSLTGGQETQYF. Based on the CDR3 plus reference TRBV5-1 and TRBJ2-5, the full variable domain is KAGVTQTPRYLIKTRGQQVTLSCSPISGHRSVSWYQQTPGQGLQFLFEYFSETQRNKGNFPGRFSGRQFSNSRSEMNVSTLELGDSALYLCASSLTGGQETQYFGPGTRLLVL.